One and the same sample provided the 5 T cell receptor beta chains below, sequenced in a study of T-cell memory formation after mild COVID-19. TCRdb re-called the 5' RACE reads through MiXCR, storing one row per CDR3 protein. The sample carries about 500,000 distinct CDR3 sequences, roughly 22% recorded once. The sample taken for sequencing was PBMCs or a T cell subset sorted from them (not recorded which). These receptors were obtained from an adult woman who had mild COVID-19 (a few samples of this study predate the infection). Cell type and time point are not known.

This clonotype was seen only once. CDR3 nucleotides: TGTGCCAGCAGTTATTCCGAGCAGGGAGTGGAAAACATTCAGTACTTC. Its translation is CASSYSEQGVENIQYF. The J gene is TRBJ2-4, the V gene TRBV6-5; D is perhaps TRBD1 or TRBD2 (5 bases each). Germline V lookup: CDR1 MNHEY, CDR2 SVGAGI. The V end was cut by 3 bases, the J end by 5 bases, with 17 bases between. The CDR3 loop spans 16 amino acids.

This clonotype showed up just a few times. CDR3 sequence: CASSPGFFEQETQYF. The CDR3 region has the DNA TGTGCCAGCAGCCCCGGGTTTTTTGAGCAAGAGACCCAGTACTTC. The chain couples TRBV5-6 to TRBJ2-5; D unclear. The CDR3 loop spans 15 amino acids. The V end was cut by 4 bases, the J end by 2 bases, with 15 bases between. CDR1 SGHDT and CDR2 YYEEEE come from the germline V gene.

V is TRBV24-1 and J is TRBJ2-1; TRBD2 matches 13 bases. The CDR3 loop spans 17 amino acids. V shed 2 bases and J 9 bases; nucleotides not matched to a gene: 9. Germline loops: CDR1 KGHDR, CDR2 SFDVKD. CDR3 sequence (DNA): TGTGCCACCAGTGATTGGCCACTAGCGGGAGGGCTCGGTGAGCAGTTCTTC. Protein sequence: CATSDWPLAGGLGEQFF.

There are many counts of this clonotype. The genes are TRBV24-1 and TRBJ1-1, with D perhaps matching TRBD1 (6 bases). The CDR3 has 14 amino acids. The germline V gene encodes CDR1 KGHDR and CDR2 SFDVKD. Trimming removed 3 bases at V and 6 bases at J, with 13 bases between. The CDR3 DNA is TGTGCCACCAGTGATACAGGGAGTGGTCCTGAAGCTTTCTTT. Residues: CATSDTGSGPEAFF.

This clonotype was recorded a few times. This rearrangement joins TRBV6-2 or TRBV6-3 to TRBJ2-1; either TRBD1 or TRBD2 may fit D (6 bases each). V was shortened by 5 bases and J by 10 bases, with 12 bases between the two germline ends. The CDR3 is 12 residues long. In germline, CDR1 is MNHEY, CDR2 SVGEGT. The DNA of the CDR3 is TGTGCCAGCAGTGCCACAGGGAGGGAGCAGTTCTTC. It is translated as CASSATGREQFF.